The 21 T cell receptor beta chains below were found in one sample sequenced in a study of CD8 T cells in ankylosing spondylitis. TCRdb fed the 5' RACE reads into MiXCR, producing one record per CDR3 protein. The table has about 27,000 distinct CDR3 sequences, 7.9% seen once. Sequencing input: blood. The receptors here all came from a male donor with ankylosing spondylitis or in good health (not recorded which).

The table lists this clonotype with many counts. This chain connects TRBV29-1 to TRBJ2-7, with unresolved D. The V end lost 5 bases, the J end lost 0 bases, and 5 bases lay between the germline ends. Per germline, CDR1 SQVTM and CDR2 ANQGSEA. The CDR3 runs to 11 residues. CDR3 DNA: TGCAGCGTTAAAGTCTCCTACGAGCAGTACTTC. Translating gives CSVKVSYEQYF.

This clonotype was detected many times. The chain is built from TRBV24-1 and TRBJ2-7; 8 bases align to TRBD1. The CDR3 spans 15 residues. The junction had 8 bases not matched to a gene; V was cut back by 7 bases and J by 1 base. Germline loops: CDR1 KGHDR, CDR2 SFDVKD. CDR3 sequence (DNA): TGTGCCACCAGCGCGACAGGGGCGAAGTCCTACGAGCAGTACTTC. It translates to CATSATGAKSYEQYF.

The chain joins TRBV2 to TRBJ2-5; the D is unclear. Trimming shortened V by 8 bases and J by 7 bases, and 11 bases separated the two germline ends. The CDR3 is made up of 11 amino acids. Germline CDR1 reads SNHLY; CDR2 reads FYNNEI. In nucleotides, the CDR3 is TGTGCCAGCGAGCTTAAGGGGACCCAGTACTTC. It codes for CASELKGTQYF.

This clonotype was seen repeatedly, ten times or more. The chain couples TRBV7-2 to TRBJ2-3, with 9 positions matching TRBD2. J gave up 4 bases and V 1 base, and 18 bases lay outside the gene matches. The CDR3 spans 20 residues. Germline assignment: CDR1 SGHTA and CDR2 FQGNSA. CDR3 bases: TGTGCCAGCAGCTTAGACCGACCGCTGGCGGGAGGGCCGTTTGCAGATACGCAGTATTTT. Translating gives CASSLDRPLAGGPFADTQYF. Using reference TRBV7-2 and TRBJ2-3 for the parts outside the CDR3, the full variable domain is GAGVSQSPSNKVTEKGKDVELRCDPISGHTALYWYRQSLGQGLEFLIYFQGNSAPDKSGLPSDRFSAERTGGSVSTLTIQRTQQEDSAVYLCASSLDRPLAGGPFADTQYFGPGTRLTVL.

This clonotype was counted at least ten times. J is TRBJ2-2 and V is TRBV7-2, with D hard to call. The V gene's germline CDR1 is SGHTA and CDR2 FQGNSA. This CDR3 contains 13 residues. Trimming pared 5 bases from V and 7 bases from J, leaving 11 bases between. The CDR3 region has the DNA TGTGCCAGCAGCGCCGGTACGAACGGGGAGCTGTTTTTT. Amino acid sequence: CASSAGTNGELFF.

This clonotype occurred many times. The chain is built from TRBV5-1 and TRBJ1-1; tentative D call: TRBD1 (5 bases). CDR3 length: 15 residues. The germline V and J ends were trimmed by 4 bases and 3 bases, with 16 bases remaining between them. Germline-derived CDR1 and CDR2 are SGHRS and YFSETQ. CDR3: CASSTRGRAYTEAFF. CDR3 DNA sequence: TGCGCCAGCAGCACCCGAGGCAGGGCCTACACTGAAGCTTTCTTT.

This clonotype was counted a few times. V usage is TRBV28 and J usage is TRBJ1-1; D gene uncertain. The CDR3 is 16 amino acids. Trimming took 5 bases from V and 4 from J, leaving 20 bases between them. Looked up from germline, CDR1 is MDHEN and CDR2 is SYDVKM. The DNA for the CDR3 is TGTGCCAGCAGTGCCGGCATCCTGACGTACGGCACTGAAGCTTTCTTT. It translates to CASSAGILTYGTEAFF.

This clonotype was picked up a small number of times. The CDR3, as DNA: TGTGCCAGCAGCCCCGGGACAGGGCCCTACGAGCAGTACTTC. Protein product: CASSPGTGPYEQYF. The chain links TRBV7-9 to TRBJ2-7, with 9 bases aligning to TRBD1. The CDR3 runs to 14 residues. V lost 5 bases to trimming and J lost 2 bases; unmatched junction nucleotides: 4. The germline CDR1 and CDR2 sequences are SEHNR and FQNEAQ (reference sequence).

This clonotype was observed many times. The chain combines TRBV4-3 with TRBJ2-3, with D tentatively TRBD2 (6 bases). Germline CDR1 and CDR2: LGHNA and YSLEER. Trimming took 3 bases from V and 1 from J, leaving 11 bases between them. The CDR3 contains 15 residues. The CDR3 bases are TGCGCCAGCAGCCAGAGGGGACTGGGCACAGATACGCAGTATTTT. It encodes CASSQRGLGTDTQYF.

The chain uses TRBV5-1 and TRBJ2-1; D perhaps matches TRBD1 (6 bases). The CDR3 is 13 amino acids. Germline-derived CDR1 and CDR2 are SGHRS and YFSETQ. Trimming left V 7 bases short and J 6 bases short, with 14 bases between. In nucleotides, the CDR3 is TGCGCCAGCCTTGGGACATCCCTCAATGAGCAGTTCTTC. Protein product: CASLGTSLNEQFF.

This clonotype has ten or more counts. The chain couples TRBV12-3 or TRBV12-4 to TRBJ2-2; no reliable D call. The V gene lost 1 base and the J gene lost 3 bases, with 9 bases spanning the gap. This CDR3 has 15 amino acids. For the CDR3, the DNA is TGTGCCAGCAGTTTAGATTCCCCTCACACCGGGGAGCTGTTTTTT. It translates to CASSLDSPHTGELFF.

V and J are TRBV7-2 and TRBJ2-2; D not certain. Trimming took off 5 bases at V and 4 bases at J, with 14 bases between the two ends. From germline, CDR1 is SGHTA and CDR2 FQGNSA. This CDR3 has 15 amino acids. CDR3 amino acids: CASSPSHVSTGELFF. The CDR3 coding sequence is TGTGCCAGCAGCCCCAGCCACGTCTCCACCGGGGAGCTGTTTTTT.

A few counts support this clonotype. This chain links TRBV29-1 with TRBJ2-6, with TRBD1 matching 7 bases. Germline lookup yields CDR1 SQVTM and CDR2 ANQGSEA. Losses at the gene ends were 7 bases for V and 0 bases for J; bases not matched to a gene: 15. CDR3 length: 18 residues. Here the CDR3 DNA reads TGCAGCGCCGCAACCCGGACAGGCGTTAGCTCTGGGGCCAACGTCCTGACTTTC. Its translation: CSAATRTGVSSGANVLTF. The complete variable domain, with remaining parts taken from reference TRBV29-1 and TRBJ2-6, reads SAVISQKPSRDICQRGTSLTIQCQVDSQVTMMFWYRQQPGQSLTLIATANQGSEATYESGFVIDKFPISRPNLTFSTLTVSNMSPEDSSIYLCSAATRTGVSSGANVLTFGAGSRLTVL.

This chain joins TRBV28 and TRBJ2-1, with 8 bases aligning to TRBD1. V lost 6 bases to trimming and J lost 7 bases; unmatched junction nucleotides: 5. Germline CDR1 is MDHEN and CDR2 is SYDVKM. This CDR3 region has 13 residues. The CDR3 spells CASSLDRANEQFF. In nucleotides, the CDR3 is TGTGCCAGCAGCCTGGACAGGGCAAATGAGCAGTTCTTC.

CDR3 in amino acids: CASSPRGLVTDTQYF. CDR3 DNA: TGTGCCAGCAGTCCCAGGGGATTAGTCACAGATACGCAGTATTTT. The gene calls are TRBV27 and TRBJ2-3; possibly TRBD1 for D (6 bases). With 5 bases removed from V and 2 bases from J, the gap between germline ends came to 14 bases. The CDR3 is 15 amino acids. Germline V gene sequence: CDR1 MNHEY, CDR2 SMNVEV (reference sequence).

The V gene is TRBV4-3, the J gene TRBJ2-3, with TRBD2 matching 8 bases. This CDR3 spans 14 amino acids. The germline gives CDR1 LGHNA, CDR2 YSLEER. Trimming at V came to 4 bases and at J to 5 bases, leaving 5 bases not matched to a gene. The CDR3 DNA is TGCGCCAGCAGCCCAGTCGGGAGGGGAGATACGCAGTATTTT. Its protein is CASSPVGRGDTQYF.

This sequence joins TRBV23-1 and TRBJ2-2; D may match TRBD1 or TRBD2 (7 bases each). TRBV23-1 is treated as an ORF (open reading frame) with a function not yet certain. There are 17 residues in the CDR3. Trimming stripped 5 bases from V and 0 bases from J, with 16 bases between. Written as DNA, the CDR3 is TGCGCCAGCAGTGGGAGGGACAGCGGGTCGAACACCGGGGAGCTGTTTTTT. This codes for CASSGRDSGSNTGELFF.

This clonotype was seen a few times. The V and J genes are TRBV7-9 and TRBJ2-2; 7 nucleotides agree with TRBD1. There are 15 residues in the CDR3. The germline V gene has CDR1 SEHNR and CDR2 FQNEAQ (reference sequence). Trimming removed 6 bases from V and 4 bases from J; junction bases left unmatched: 8. Here the CDR3 reads CASRIPTGTTGELFF. In DNA, the CDR3 is TGTGCCAGCAGAATACCGACAGGGACCACCGGGGAGCTGTTTTTT.

This clonotype was detected a few times. The V gene is TRBV2, the J gene TRBJ1-6, with D possibly matching TRBD1 (6 bases). CDR1 is SNHLY, CDR2 FYNNEI, per germline. CDR3 length equals 16 residues. The ends were cut back, 1 base at V and 5 bases at J, with 12 bases in the middle. CDR3 DNA: TGTGCCAGCAGTGAAGTAGCGACAGGCCATAATTCACCCCTCCACTTT. Encoded protein: CASSEVATGHNSPLHF.

The CDR3 here is CASSFMLNGGDGYTF. CDR3 bases: TGTGCCAGCAGTTTTATGTTAAATGGGGGCGATGGCTACACCTTC. This sequence joins TRBV6-6 and TRBJ1-2, with D possibly being TRBD1 (6 bases). The V gene lost 4 bases and the J gene lost 6 bases, with 18 bases spanning the gap. This CDR3 has 15 amino acids. Looked up from germline, CDR1 is MNHNY and CDR2 is SVGAGI (reference sequence).

CDR3 nucleotides: TGTGCTAGTGGTTTACGGGGTAACACCGGGGAGCTGTTTTTT. Residues: CASGLRGNTGELFF. The chain couples TRBV12-5 to TRBJ2-2; tentatively, D is TRBD2 (5 bases). In germline, CDR1 is LGHNT, CDR2 FRNRAP. V gave up 3 bases and J gave up 2 bases, with 7 bases separating them. The CDR3 runs to 14 residues.